This TCR beta chain was obtained from a study of vaccination effects on CD4 cells after COVID-19. The table came from immunoSEQ multiplex PCR; TCRdb's copy has only in-frame clones and leaves some out. The sample comprises approximately 22,000 clones, around 80% of which are singletons, and approximately 19% rests with the top ten. With respect to this clone: What it recognizes is unknown.

Study-wide results and caveats: Cross-reactivity toward common cold coronaviruses was confined to only 1 of 255 vaccine-induced clones in healthy vaccinees.

V trimming: 3 bases; J trimming: 8 bases; junction bases outside the gene matches: 8. The CDR3 consists of 15 residues. CDR1 and CDR2 from the germline V gene are SGDLS and YYNGEE. With the ViraFEST assay, the study expanded antigen-specific CD4+ T cells using viral peptide pools, then sequenced them. A roughly ten-day culture period preceded the isolation of CD4+ T cells. None of the vaccinated had previously contracted SARS-CoV-2, and their nucleocapsid antibodies tested negative. Each culture had half its medium swapped for IL-2 medium on days 3 and 7. Sequences were derived from CD4+ T cells from PBMCs cultured with HCoV-NL63 spike peptides, sampled before COVID-19 vaccination. This TCR was sampled from a human donor who received a COVID-19 vaccine. V gene TRBV9 combines with J gene TRBJ2-2, with 9 bases lining up with TRBD2. The CDR3 bases are TGTGCCAGCAGCGAGGGACTAGCCCCTTTGGGGGAGCTGTTTTTT. As protein: CASSEGLAPLGELFF.